This T cell receptor (beta chain) stems from a study of read filtering for tumor transcriptome and immune sequencing. Study in general: DNase treatment preceded whole-transcriptome library preparation. Study conclusions and caveats: This fraction held mixed bone marrow immune cells after CD138-negative sorting.

From around 0.4 ug of RNA, a library with molecular barcoded alpha/delta and beta/gamma adaptors was made. TCRdb fed the reads into MiXCR, producing one record per CDR3 protein. The data show approximately 40,000 distinct CDR3 sequences, approximately 15% seen once. This clonotype occurred a few times. The antigen is unknown. CDR1 SGHRS and CDR2 YFSETQ come from the germline V gene. Germline trimming cut 0 bases from V and 8 bases from J; bases unmatched to any gene: 0. The CDR3 contains 14 residues. Sequenced sample: a population of CD138-negative cells sorted from bone marrow. This chain connects TRBV5-1 to TRBJ2-3, with 13 bases aligning to TRBD2. This sequence originates from a donor aged 40 or older with multiple myeloma. The CDR3 protein is CASSLGTSGSTQYF. Written as DNA, the CDR3 is TGCGCCAGCAGCTTGGGGACTAGCGGGAGTACGCAGTATTTT.